The clone carrying this T cell receptor (beta chain) was recorded a few times. The germline CDR1 and CDR2 sequences are MGHDK and SYGVNS. The V gene lost 6 bases and the J gene lost 0 bases, with 11 bases spanning the gap. This CDR3 has 14 amino acids. The entry originates in a study of T cells in Graves' hyperthyroidism and ophthalmopathy. TCR beta CDR3 region amplification was performed from RNA transcripts. HTBI primers drove first-round RT-PCR of the TCR CDR3. TCRdb reprocessed the multiplex PCR reads with MiXCR, giving one entry per CDR3 protein. The data show roughly 840,000 distinct CDR3 sequences, with around 39% seen just once and 8% to 9% held by the top ten. Stable hyperthyroidism: no ophthalmopathy progression over 18 months of follow-up. Exclusion of a patient resulted from uncontrolled infection, other autoimmune disease, pregnancy or lactation. Together with thyroid ultrasound, orbital computed tomography, serum thyroxine and TRAb, clinical symptoms were used for diagnoses. Fresh peripheral blood, around 11 ml of it, supplied the PBMCs.

The chain uses TRBV25-1 and TRBJ1-1, with no clear D. The TCR was taken from a man aged 18 to 29 with Graves' hyperthyroidism. Sequencing was done on a sample of blood. The CDR3 nucleotides are TGTGCCAGCAGCGTTCTAGGGATGAACACTGAAGCTTTCTTT. Protein: CASSVLGMNTEAFF. The complete variable domain, with remaining parts taken from reference TRBV25-1 and TRBJ1-1, reads EADIYQTPRYLVIGTGKKITLECSQTMGHDKMYWYQQDPGMELHLIHYSYGVNSTEKGDLSSESTVSRIRTEHFPLTLESARPSHTSQYLCASSVLGMNTEAFFGQGTRLTVV.